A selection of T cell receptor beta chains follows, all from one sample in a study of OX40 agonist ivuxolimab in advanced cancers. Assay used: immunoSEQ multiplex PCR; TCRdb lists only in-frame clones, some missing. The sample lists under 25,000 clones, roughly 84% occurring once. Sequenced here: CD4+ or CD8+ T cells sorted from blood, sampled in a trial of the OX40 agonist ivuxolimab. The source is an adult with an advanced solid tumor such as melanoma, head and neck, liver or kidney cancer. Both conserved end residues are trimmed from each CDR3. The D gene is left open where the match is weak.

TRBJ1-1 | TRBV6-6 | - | ASRAVSVRGEAEAF
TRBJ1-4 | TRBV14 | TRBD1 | ASSLRTGQTIGEKLF
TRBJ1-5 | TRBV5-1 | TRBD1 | ASSLDTGGGQPQH
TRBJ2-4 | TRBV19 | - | ASSIVGKAGKNIQY
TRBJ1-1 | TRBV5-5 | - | ASSRSGINTEAF
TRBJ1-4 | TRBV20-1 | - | SANRGAGLL
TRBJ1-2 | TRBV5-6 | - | ASSIPVGVDGYT
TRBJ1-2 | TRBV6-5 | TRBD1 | ASRKGLTGGHGYT
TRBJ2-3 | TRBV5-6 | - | ASSFQTDTQY
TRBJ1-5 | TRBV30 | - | AWSDGYVGSNQPQH
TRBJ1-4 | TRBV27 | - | ASSLIRDTNEKLF
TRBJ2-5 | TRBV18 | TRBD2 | ASSPPVAGSQETQY
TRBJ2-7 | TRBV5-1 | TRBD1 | ASSLSTGRSYEQY
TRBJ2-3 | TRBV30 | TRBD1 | AWEGTGGRTQY
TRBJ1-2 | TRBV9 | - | ASSLGASPHPNYGYT
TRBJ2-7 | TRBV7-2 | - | ASSLSRGTAYEQY
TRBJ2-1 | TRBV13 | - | ASSPRQSYEQF
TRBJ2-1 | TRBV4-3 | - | ASSQGLRNNEQF
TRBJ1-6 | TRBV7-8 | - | ASSLPGNSPLH
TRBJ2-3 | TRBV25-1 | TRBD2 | ASSDLAGFADTQY
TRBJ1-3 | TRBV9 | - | ASSVAGGPSGNTIY
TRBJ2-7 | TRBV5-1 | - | ASSLRGIPYEQY
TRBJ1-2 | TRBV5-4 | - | ASSPEGQGGGYT
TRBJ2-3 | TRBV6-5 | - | ASSYQSSLTDTQY
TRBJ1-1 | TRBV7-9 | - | ASSLVSVEAF
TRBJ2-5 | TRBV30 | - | AWSVRETQY
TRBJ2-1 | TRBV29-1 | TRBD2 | SVLAGGGNEQF
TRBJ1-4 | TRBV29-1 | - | SVGPQAPYEKLF
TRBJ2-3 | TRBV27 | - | ASRSEGRGTDTQY
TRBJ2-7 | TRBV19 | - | ASKRGGDTYEQY
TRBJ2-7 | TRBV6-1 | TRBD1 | ASSEYGQGTYEQY
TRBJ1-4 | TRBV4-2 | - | ASSQEKGRTNEKLF
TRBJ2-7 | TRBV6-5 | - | ASSYSSTYEQY
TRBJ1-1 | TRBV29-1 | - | SVEEGVRTEAF
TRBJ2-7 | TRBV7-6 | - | ASSLGSYEQY
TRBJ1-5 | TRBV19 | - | ASSNYRDLSNQPQH
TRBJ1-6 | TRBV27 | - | ASSLFFQSSYNSPLH
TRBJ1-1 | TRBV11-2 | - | ASSPRASVPSSGTEAF
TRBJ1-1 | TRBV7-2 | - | ASSSYLNTEAF
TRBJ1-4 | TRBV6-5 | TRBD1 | ASSYDRGSEKLF
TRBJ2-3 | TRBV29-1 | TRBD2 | SVEEGSGRAQY
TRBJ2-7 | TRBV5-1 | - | ASSFDNSYEQY
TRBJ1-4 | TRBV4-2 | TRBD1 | ATNGLGQGSEKLF
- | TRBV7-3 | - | ASSLPDQPQY
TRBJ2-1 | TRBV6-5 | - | ASSHMDQEQF
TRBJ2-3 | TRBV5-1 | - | ASRLQVADTDTQY
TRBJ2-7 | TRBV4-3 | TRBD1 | ASSQRAGTGTYEQY
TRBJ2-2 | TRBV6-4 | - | ASSPFAGAPGTGELF
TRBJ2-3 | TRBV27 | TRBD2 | ASSLRRAGVGDTQY
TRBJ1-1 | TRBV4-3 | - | ASSRLRGQGTEAF
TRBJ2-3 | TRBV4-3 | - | ASSQDQVGVPDTQY
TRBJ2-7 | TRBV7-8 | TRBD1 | ASSWPGTGAYEQY
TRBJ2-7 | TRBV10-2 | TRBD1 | ASGRTGGRYEQY
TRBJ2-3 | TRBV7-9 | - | ASTGSPARYTQY
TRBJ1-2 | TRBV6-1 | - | ASSEFGRIGGYT
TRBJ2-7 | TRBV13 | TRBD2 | ASSLMRRTSGTYEQY
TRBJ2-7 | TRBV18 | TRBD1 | ASSLGQGNYEQY
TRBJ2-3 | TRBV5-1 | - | ASRTHSTDTQY
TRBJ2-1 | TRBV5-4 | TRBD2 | ASSFGGGSSYNEQF